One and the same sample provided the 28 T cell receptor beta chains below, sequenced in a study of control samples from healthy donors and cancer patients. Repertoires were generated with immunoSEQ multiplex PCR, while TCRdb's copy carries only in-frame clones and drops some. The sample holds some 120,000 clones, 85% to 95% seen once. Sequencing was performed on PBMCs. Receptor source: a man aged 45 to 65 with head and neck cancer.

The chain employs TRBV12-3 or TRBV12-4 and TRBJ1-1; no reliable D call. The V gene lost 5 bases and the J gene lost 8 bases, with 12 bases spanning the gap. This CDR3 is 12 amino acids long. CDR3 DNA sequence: TGTGCCAGCAGTACCATACGCACAGAAGCTTTCTTT. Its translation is CASSTIRTEAFF.

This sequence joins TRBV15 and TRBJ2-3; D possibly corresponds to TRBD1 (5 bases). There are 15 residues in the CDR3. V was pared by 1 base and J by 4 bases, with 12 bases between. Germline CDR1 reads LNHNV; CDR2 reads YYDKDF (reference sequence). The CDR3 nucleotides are TGTGCCACCAGCAGAGTCCAGATGGGGCCAGATACGCAGTATTTT. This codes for CATSRVQMGPDTQYF.

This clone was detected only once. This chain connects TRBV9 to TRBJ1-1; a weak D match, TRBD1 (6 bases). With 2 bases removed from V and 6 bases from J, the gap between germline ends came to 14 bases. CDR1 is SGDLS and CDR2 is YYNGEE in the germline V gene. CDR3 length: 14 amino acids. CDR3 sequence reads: CASSVLPGAPEAFF. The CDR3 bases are TGTGCCAGCAGCGTCCTCCCAGGGGCCCCTGAAGCTTTCTTT. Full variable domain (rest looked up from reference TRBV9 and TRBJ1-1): DSGVTQTPKHLITATGQRVTLRCSPRSGDLSVYWYQQSLDQGLQFLIQYYNGEERAKGNILERFSAQQFPDLHSELNLSSLELGDSALYFCASSVLPGAPEAFFGQGTRLTVV.

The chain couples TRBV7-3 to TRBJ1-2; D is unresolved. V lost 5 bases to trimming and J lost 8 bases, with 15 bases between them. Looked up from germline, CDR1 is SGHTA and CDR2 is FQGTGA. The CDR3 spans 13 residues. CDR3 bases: TGTGCCAGCAGCCAAGGGCAATTCTCCGGCTACACCTTC. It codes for CASSQGQFSGYTF.

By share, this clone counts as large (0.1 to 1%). This CDR3 is CASSGIGYEQYF. DNA of the CDR3: TGTGCCAGTAGTGGCATAGGTTACGAGCAGTACTTC. The chain recombines TRBV19 with TRBJ2-7; D call uncertain. The CDR3 runs 12 residues. Germline V gene data show CDR1 as LNHDA and CDR2 as SQIVND (reference sequence). V lost 5 bases and J 4 bases, leaving 9 bases between the germline ends.

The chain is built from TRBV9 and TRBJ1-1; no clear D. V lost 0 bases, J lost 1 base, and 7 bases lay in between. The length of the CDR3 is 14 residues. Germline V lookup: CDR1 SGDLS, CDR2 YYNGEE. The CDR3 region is CASSVVHGNTEAFF. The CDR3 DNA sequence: TGTGCCAGCAGCGTAGTGCACGGGAACACTGAAGCTTTCTTT.

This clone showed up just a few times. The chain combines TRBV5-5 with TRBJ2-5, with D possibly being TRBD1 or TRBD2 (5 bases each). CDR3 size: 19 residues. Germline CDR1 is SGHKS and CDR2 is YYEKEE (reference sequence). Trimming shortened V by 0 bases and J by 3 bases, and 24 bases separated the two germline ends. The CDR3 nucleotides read TGTGCCAGCAGCTTGGAATATGGATTGTGGGACCGCGGAAAAGAGACCCAGTACTTC. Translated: CASSLEYGLWDRGKETQYF.

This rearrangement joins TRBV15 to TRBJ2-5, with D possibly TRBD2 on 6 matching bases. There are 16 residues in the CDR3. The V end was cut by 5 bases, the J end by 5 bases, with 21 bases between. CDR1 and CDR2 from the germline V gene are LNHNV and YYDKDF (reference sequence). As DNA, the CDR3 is TGTGCCACCAGCTCCGATAGACTAGTTACCGGGGAGACCCAGTACTTC. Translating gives CATSSDRLVTGETQYF.

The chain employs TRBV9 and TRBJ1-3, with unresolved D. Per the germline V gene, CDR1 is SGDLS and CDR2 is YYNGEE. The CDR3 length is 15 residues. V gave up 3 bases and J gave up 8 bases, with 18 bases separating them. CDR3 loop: CASSAPGSNRHTIYF. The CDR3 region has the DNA TGTGCCAGCAGCGCCCCCGGGAGTAATAGACACACCATATATTTT.

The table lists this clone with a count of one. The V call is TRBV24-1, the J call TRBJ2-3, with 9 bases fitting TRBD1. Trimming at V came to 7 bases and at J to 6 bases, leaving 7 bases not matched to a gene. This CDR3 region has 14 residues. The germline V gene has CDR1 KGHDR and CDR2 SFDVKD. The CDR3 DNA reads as TGTGCCACCAGCCTGACAGGGGGAGGGGATACGCAGTATTTT. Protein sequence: CATSLTGGGDTQYF.

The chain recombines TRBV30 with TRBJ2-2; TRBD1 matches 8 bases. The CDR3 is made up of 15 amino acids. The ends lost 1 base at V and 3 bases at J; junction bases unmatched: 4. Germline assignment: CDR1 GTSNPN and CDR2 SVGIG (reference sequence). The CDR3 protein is CAWSDGQGHTGELFF. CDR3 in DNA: TGTGCCTGGAGTGATGGACAGGGACACACCGGGGAGCTGTTTTTT.

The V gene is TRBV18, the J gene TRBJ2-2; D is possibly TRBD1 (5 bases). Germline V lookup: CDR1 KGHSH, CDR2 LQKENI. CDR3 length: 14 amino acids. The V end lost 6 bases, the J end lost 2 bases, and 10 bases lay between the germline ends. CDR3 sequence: CASSHDRNTGELFF. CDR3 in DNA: TGTGCCAGCTCCCATGACAGAAACACCGGGGAGCTGTTTTTT.

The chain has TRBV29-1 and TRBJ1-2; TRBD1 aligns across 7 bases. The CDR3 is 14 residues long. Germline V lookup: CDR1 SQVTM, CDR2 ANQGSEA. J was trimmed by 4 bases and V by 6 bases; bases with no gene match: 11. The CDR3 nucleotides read TGCAGCGTCTCCGGGACAGCGACCTTCTATGGCTACACCTTC. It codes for CSVSGTATFYGYTF.

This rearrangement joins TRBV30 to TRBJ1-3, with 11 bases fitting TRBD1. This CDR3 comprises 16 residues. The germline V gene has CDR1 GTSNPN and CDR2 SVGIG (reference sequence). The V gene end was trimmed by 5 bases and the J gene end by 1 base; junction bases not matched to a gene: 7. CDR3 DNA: TGTGCCTGGGGGTTAGGACAGGGGGCTTCTGGAAACACCATATATTTT. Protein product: CAWGLGQGASGNTIYF.

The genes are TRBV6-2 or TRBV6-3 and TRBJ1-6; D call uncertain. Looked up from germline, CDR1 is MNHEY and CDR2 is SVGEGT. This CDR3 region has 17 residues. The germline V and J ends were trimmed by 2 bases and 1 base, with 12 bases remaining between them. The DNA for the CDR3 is TGTGCCAGCAGTTACCCACCTCCTGGGTCCTATAATTCACCCCTCCACTTT. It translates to CASSYPPPGSYNSPLHF.

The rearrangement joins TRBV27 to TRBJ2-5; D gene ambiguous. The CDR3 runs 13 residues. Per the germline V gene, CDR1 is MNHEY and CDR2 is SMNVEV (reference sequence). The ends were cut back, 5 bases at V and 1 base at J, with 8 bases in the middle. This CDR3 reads CASSLIFQETQYF. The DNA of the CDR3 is TGTGCCAGCAGTCTGATATTCCAAGAGACCCAGTACTTC.

The CDR3 here is CASSQLANTQYF. The CDR3 DNA reads as TGTGCCAGCAGCCAACTAGCGAATACGCAGTATTTT. The chain is built from TRBV3-1 (or the pseudogene TRBV3-2) and TRBJ2-3; weak D call: TRBD2 (6 bases). The V gene lost 2 bases and the J gene lost 7 bases, with 7 bases spanning the gap. The germline gives CDR1 LGHDT, CDR2 YNNKEL (reference sequence). The CDR3 runs 12 residues.

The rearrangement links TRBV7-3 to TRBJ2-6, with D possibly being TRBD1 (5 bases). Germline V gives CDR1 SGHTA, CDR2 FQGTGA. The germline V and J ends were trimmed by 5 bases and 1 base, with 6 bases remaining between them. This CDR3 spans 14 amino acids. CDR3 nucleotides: TGTGCCAGCAGCACAGGATCTGGGGCCAACGTCCTGACTTTC. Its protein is CASSTGSGANVLTF.

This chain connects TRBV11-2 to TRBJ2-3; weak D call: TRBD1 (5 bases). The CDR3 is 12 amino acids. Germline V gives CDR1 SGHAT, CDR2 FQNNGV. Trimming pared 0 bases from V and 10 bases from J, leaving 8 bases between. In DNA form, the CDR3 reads TGTGCCAGCAGCTTAGACAGGGTTCCGCAGTATTTT. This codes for CASSLDRVPQYF.

The CDR3 spells CASSDASGADTQYF. As DNA, the CDR3 is TGTGCCAGCAGTGACGCTAGCGGGGCAGATACGCAGTATTTT. V gene TRBV6-4 combines with J gene TRBJ2-3, with 9 bases identical to TRBD2. V trimming: 2 bases; J trimming: 4 bases; junction bases outside the gene matches: 1. The length of the CDR3 is 14 residues. Germline V lookup: CDR1 MRHNA, CDR2 SNTAGT.

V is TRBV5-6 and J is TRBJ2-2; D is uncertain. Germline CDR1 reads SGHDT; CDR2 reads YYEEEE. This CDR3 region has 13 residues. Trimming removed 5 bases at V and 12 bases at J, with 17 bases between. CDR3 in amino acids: CASSPNPGRKLFF. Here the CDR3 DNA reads TGTGCCAGCAGTCCAAACCCCGGGCGGAAGCTGTTTTTT.

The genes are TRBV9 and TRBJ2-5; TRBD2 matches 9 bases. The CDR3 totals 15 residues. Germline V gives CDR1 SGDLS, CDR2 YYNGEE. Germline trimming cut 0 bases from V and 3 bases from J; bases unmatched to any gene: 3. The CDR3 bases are TGTGCCAGCAGCGTAGGTAGCGGGGGTAAAGAGACCCAGTACTTC. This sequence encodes CASSVGSGGKETQYF. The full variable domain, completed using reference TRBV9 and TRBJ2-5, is DSGVTQTPKHLITATGQRVTLRCSPRSGDLSVYWYQQSLDQGLQFLIQYYNGEERAKGNILERFSAQQFPDLHSELNLSSLELGDSALYFCASSVGSGGKETQYFGPGTRLLVL.

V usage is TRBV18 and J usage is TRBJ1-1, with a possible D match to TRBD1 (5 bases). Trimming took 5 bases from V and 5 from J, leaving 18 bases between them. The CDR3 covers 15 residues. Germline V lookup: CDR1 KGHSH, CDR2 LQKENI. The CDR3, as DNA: TGTGCCAGCTCATTCAGGGTACAGTCGGGAACTGAAGCTTTCTTT. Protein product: CASSFRVQSGTEAFF.

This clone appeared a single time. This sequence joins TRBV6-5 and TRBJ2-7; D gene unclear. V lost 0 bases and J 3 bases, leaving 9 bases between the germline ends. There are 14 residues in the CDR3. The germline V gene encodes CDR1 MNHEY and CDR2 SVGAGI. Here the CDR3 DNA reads TGTGCCAGCAGTTACTCCGCAGCCAGCTACGAGCAGTACTTC. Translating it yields CASSYSAASYEQYF.

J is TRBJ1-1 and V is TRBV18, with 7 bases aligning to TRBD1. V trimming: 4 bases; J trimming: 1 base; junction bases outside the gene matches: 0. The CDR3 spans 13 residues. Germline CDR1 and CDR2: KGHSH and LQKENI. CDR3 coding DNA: TGTGCCAGCTCACAGGGGGCGAACACTGAAGCTTTCTTT. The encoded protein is CASSQGANTEAFF.

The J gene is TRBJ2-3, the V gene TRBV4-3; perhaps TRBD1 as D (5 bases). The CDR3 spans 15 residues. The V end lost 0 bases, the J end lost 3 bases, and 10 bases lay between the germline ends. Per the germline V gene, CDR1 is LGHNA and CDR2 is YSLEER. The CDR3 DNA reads TGCGCCAGCAGCCAAGAAGAAAGGGGAACAGATACGCAGTATTTT. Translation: CASSQEERGTDTQYF.

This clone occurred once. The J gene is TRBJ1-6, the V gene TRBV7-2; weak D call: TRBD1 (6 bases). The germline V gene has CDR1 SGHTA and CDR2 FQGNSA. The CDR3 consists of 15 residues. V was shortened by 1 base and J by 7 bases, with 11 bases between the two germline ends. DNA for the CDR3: TGTGCCAGCAGCTTAGAAACCAGGGGCAATTCACCCCTCCACTTT. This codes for CASSLETRGNSPLHF. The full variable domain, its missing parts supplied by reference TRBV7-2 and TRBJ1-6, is GAGVSQSPSNKVTEKGKDVELRCDPISGHTALYWYRQSLGQGLEFLIYFQGNSAPDKSGLPSDRFSAERTGGSVSTLTIQRTQQEDSAVYLCASSLETRGNSPLHFGNGTRLTVT.

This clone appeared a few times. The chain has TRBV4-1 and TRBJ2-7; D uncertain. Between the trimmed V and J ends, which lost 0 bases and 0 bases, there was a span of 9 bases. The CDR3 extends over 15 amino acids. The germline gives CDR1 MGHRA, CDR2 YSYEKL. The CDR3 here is CASSQDPDRSYEQYF. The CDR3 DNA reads TGCGCCAGCAGCCAAGATCCGGACCGCTCCTACGAGCAGTACTTC.